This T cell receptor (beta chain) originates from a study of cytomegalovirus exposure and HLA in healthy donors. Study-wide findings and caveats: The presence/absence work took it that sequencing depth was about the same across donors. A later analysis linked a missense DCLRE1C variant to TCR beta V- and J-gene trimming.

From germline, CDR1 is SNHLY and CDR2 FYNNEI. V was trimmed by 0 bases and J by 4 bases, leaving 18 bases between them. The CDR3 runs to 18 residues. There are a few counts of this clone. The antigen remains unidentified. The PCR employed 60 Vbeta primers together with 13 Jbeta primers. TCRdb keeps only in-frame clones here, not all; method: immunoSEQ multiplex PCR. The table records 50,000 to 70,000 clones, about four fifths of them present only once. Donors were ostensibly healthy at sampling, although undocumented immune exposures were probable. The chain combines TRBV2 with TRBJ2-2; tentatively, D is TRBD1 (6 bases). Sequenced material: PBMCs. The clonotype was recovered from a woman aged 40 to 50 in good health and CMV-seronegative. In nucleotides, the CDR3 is TGTGCCAGCAGTGAAGCCGGGTGGTTGGGGGCGGGCACCGGGGAGCTGTTTTTT. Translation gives CASSEAGWLGAGTGELFF. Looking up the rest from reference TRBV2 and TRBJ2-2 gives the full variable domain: EPEVTQTPSHQVTQMGQEVILRCVPISNHLYFYWYRQILGQKVEFLVSFYNNEISEKSEIFDDQFSVERPDGSNFTLKIRSTKLEDSAMYFCASSEAGWLGAGTGELFFGEGSRLTVL.